What follows are 10 T cell receptor beta chains derived from one specimen sequenced in a study of T cells after yellow fever vaccination. One entry per CDR3 protein results from TCRdb running MiXCR on the 5' RACE reads. The sample lists some 300,000 distinct CDR3 sequences, around 3.9% occurring once. Material: PBMCs, obtained on the day of the yellow fever booster vaccination. These receptors all come from a man aged 18 to 29 who received the YFV17D yellow fever vaccine.

This clonotype was counted a few times. The chain carries TRBV12-3 or TRBV12-4 and TRBJ2-1, with D uncertain. The V and J ends lost 5 bases and 5 bases respectively, with 10 bases between them. The CDR3 is made up of 13 amino acids. The CDR3 DNA reads TGTGCCAGCAGTCTGGGTAATGACAATGAGCAGTTCTTC. Residues: CASSLGNDNEQFF.

This clonotype showed up just a few times. This chain uses TRBV2 with TRBJ1-1; D call uncertain. Germline assignment: CDR1 SNHLY and CDR2 FYNNEI. The V end lost 6 bases, the J end lost 1 base, and 12 bases lay between the germline ends. This CDR3 is built from 14 residues. CDR3 amino acids: CASSTWRENTEAFF. DNA for the CDR3: TGTGCCAGCAGCACCTGGAGGGAGAACACTGAAGCTTTCTTT. Filled out from reference TRBV2 and TRBJ1-1, the complete variable domain reads EPEVTQTPSHQVTQMGQEVILRCVPISNHLYFYWYRQILGQKVEFLVSFYNNEISEKSEIFDDQFSVERPDGSNFTLKIRSTKLEDSAMYFCASSTWRENTEAFFGQGTRLTVV.

This clonotype occurred many times. V is TRBV20-1 and J is TRBJ2-7, with 9 nucleotides matching TRBD1. V lost 6 bases and J lost 6; bases outside the gene matches: 6. From germline, CDR1 is DFQATT and CDR2 SNEGSKA (reference sequence). The CDR3 runs to 12 residues. The CDR3 DNA sequence: TGCAGTGCCCCGGGACAGGGAATCGAGCAGTACTTC. Encoded protein: CSAPGQGIEQYF.

This clonotype has a count of ten or more. This sequence joins TRBV20-1 and TRBJ2-5, with 9 nucleotides matching TRBD1. Trimming cost V 7 bases and J 5 bases; bases outside gene matches: 5. CDR1 and CDR2 (germline): DFQATT, SNEGSKA (reference sequence). CDR3 length: 12 residues. CDR3 sequence reads: CSGDRVGETQYF. As DNA, the CDR3 is TGCAGTGGGGACAGGGTTGGCGAGACCCAGTACTTC.

This clonotype was seen repeatedly, ten times or more. The chain recombines TRBV6-5 with TRBJ2-1; perhaps TRBD1 as D (6 bases). This CDR3 has 12 amino acids. The V end was cut by 8 bases, the J end by 7 bases, with 12 bases between. The germline V gene encodes CDR1 MNHEY and CDR2 SVGAGI. CDR3 in DNA: TGTGCCAGCGGGGGCAGTGGAAATGAGCAGTTCTTC. Amino acids: CASGGSGNEQFF.

The chain has TRBV7-2 and TRBJ2-3, with 9 positions matching TRBD2. The length of the CDR3 is 16 residues. Germline assignment: CDR1 SGHTA and CDR2 FQGNSA. The trim removed 8 bases at V and 1 base at J, leaving 10 bases unmatched. The CDR3, as DNA: TGTGCCAGCGCCTCCAGGGCGGGGGGGCGCACAGATACGCAGTATTTT. Translation: CASASRAGGRTDTQYF.

The table lists this clonotype with many counts. The chain employs TRBV20-1 and TRBJ2-7; 8 nucleotides line up with TRBD1. Germline trimming cut 2 bases from V and 3 bases from J; bases unmatched to any gene: 3. The germline V gene has CDR1 DFQATT and CDR2 SNEGSKA (reference sequence). This CDR3 is 13 amino acids long. CDR3 sequence (DNA): TGCAGTGCTAGATCCGACAGGGGCTACGAGCAGTACTTC. Residues: CSARSDRGYEQYF.

This clonotype was detected many times. The V gene is TRBV12-3 or TRBV12-4, the J gene TRBJ2-5; no reliable D call. The CDR3 runs 13 residues. V dropped 7 bases and J dropped 4 bases, with 13 bases sitting between them. The CDR3 nucleotides read TGTGCCAGCACCCCCGCACGGGCAGAGACCCAGTACTTC. Residues: CASTPARAETQYF.

This clonotype occurred many times. The chain has TRBV9 and TRBJ2-1; 14 bases are a match to TRBD2. CDR3 length: 15 amino acids. V shed 3 bases and J 8 bases; nucleotides not matched to a gene: 4. The germline gives CDR1 SGDLS, CDR2 YYNGEE. The CDR3 region has the DNA TGTGCCAGCAGCGCCGGGACTAGCGGGGGCTATGAGCAGTTCTTC. Translation: CASSAGTSGGYEQFF. The full variable domain, in which reference TRBV9 and TRBJ2-1 provide the parts outside the CDR3, is DSGVTQTPKHLITATGQRVTLRCSPRSGDLSVYWYQQSLDQGLQFLIQYYNGEERAKGNILERFSAQQFPDLHSELNLSSLELGDSALYFCASSAGTSGGYEQFFGPGTRLTVL.

This clonotype was recorded many times. The chain employs TRBV4-2 and TRBJ2-3; the D gene is possibly TRBD1 (5 bases). Germline V gene data show CDR1 as LGHNA and CDR2 as YNFKEQ. The CDR3 is 13 residues long. The V end lost 1 base, the J end lost 4 bases, and 6 bases lay between the germline ends. In DNA, the CDR3 is TGTGCCAGCAGCCAAGTGGGGCCAGATACGCAGTATTTT. The encoded protein is CASSQVGPDTQYF.